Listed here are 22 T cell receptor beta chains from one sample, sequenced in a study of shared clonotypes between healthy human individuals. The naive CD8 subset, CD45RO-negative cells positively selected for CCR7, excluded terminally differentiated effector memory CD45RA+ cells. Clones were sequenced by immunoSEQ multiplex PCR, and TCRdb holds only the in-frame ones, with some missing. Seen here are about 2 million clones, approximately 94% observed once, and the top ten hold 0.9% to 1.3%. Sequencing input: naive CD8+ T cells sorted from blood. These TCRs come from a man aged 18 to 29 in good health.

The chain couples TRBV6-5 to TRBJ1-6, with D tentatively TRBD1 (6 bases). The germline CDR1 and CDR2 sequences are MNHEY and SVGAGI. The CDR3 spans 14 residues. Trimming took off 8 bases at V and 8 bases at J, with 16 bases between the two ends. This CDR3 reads CASGKTGDDSPLHF. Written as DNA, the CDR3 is TGTGCCAGCGGTAAGACAGGAGATGATTCACCCCTCCACTTT.

The CDR3 bases are TGTGCCAGCAGTTACGTGGCTAGCGGTCACAATGAGCAGTTCTTC. Its translation is CASSYVASGHNEQFF. The chain is built from TRBV6-5 and TRBJ2-1; TRBD2 matches 7 bases. Germline V gives CDR1 MNHEY, CDR2 SVGAGI. CDR3 size: 15 residues. Trimming removed 2 bases from V and 5 bases from J; junction bases left unmatched: 6.

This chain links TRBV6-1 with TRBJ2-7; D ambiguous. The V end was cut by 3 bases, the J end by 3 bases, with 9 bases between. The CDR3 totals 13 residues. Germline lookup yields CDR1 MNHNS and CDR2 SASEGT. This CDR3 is CASSDGGYYEQYF. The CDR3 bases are TGTGCCAGCAGTGATGGCGGCTACTACGAGCAGTACTTC.

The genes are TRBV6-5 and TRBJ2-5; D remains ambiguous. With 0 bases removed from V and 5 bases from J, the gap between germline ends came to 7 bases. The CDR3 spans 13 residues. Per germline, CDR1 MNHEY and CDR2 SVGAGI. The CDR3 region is CASSYSSFETQYF. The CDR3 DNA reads TGTGCCAGCAGTTACTCGTCGTTCGAGACCCAGTACTTC.

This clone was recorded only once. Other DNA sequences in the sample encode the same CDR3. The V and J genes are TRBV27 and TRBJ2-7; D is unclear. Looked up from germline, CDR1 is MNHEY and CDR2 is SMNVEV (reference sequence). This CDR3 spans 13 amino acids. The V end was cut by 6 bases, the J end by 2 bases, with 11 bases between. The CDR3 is CASSLGLAYEQYF. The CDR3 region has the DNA TGTGCCAGCAGCCTCGGATTAGCCTACGAGCAGTACTTC.

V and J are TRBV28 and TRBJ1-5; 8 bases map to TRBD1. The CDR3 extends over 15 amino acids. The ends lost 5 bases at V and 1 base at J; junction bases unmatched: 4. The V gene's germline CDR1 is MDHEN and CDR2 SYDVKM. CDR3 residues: CASSTGGPSNQPQHF. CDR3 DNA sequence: TGTGCCAGCAGTACAGGGGGGCCAAGCAATCAGCCCCAGCATTTT.

CDR3 nucleotide sequence: TGTGCCAGCAGAGACCCGGGACTAGCGGGGGGACCCACACCGTACTTC. Residues: CASRDPGLAGGPTPYF. V is TRBV28 and J is TRBJ2-5, with 15 bases aligning to TRBD2. The germline CDR1 and CDR2 sequences are MDHEN and SYDVKM. Unmatched junction bases numbered 15, after V lost 6 bases and J lost 13 bases. The CDR3 runs to 16 residues.

The CDR3 DNA is TGTGCCAGCAGCTCGGACCCGGGGATCGAGCAGTACTTC. Its translation: CASSSDPGIEQYF. The chain is built from TRBV5-6 and TRBJ2-7, with D tentatively TRBD2 (5 bases). Germline CDR1 SGHDT, CDR2 YYEEEE. With 3 bases removed from V and 6 bases from J, the gap between germline ends came to 13 bases. The CDR3 consists of 13 residues. Complete variable domain (other parts from reference TRBV5-6 and TRBJ2-7): DAGVTQSPTHLIKTRGQQVTLRCSPKSGHDTVSWYQQALGQGPQFIFQYYEEEERQRGNFPDRFSGHQFPNYSSELNVNALLLGDSALYLCASSSDPGIEQYFGPGTRLTVT.

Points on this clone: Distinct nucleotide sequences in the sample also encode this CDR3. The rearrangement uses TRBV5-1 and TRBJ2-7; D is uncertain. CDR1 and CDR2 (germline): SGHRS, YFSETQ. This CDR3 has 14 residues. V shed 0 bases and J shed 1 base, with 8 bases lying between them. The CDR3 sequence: CASSLEAASYEQYF. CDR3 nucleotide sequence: TGCGCCAGCAGCTTGGAAGCCGCGTCCTACGAGCAGTACTTC.

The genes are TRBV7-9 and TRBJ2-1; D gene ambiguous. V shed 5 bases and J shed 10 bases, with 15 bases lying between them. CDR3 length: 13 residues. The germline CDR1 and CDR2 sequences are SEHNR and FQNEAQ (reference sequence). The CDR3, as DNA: TGTGCCAGCAGCGACCCCTCGGCATGGGAGCAGTTCTTC. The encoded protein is CASSDPSAWEQFF.

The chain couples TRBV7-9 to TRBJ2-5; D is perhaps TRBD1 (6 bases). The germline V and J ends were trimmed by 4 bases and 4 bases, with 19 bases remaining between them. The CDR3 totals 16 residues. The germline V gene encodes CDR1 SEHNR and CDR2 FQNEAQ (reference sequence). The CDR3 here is CASSSPGPWGPETQYF. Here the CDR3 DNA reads TGTGCCAGCAGCTCCCCGGGACCCTGGGGGCCAGAGACCCAGTACTTC.

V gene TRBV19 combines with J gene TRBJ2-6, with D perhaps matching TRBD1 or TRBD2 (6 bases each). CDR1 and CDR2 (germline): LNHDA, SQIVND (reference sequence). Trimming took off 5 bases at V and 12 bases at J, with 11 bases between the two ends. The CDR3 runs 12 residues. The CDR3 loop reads CASSPPGAVLTF. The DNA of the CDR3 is TGTGCCAGTAGTCCCCCGGGGGCCGTCCTGACTTTC.

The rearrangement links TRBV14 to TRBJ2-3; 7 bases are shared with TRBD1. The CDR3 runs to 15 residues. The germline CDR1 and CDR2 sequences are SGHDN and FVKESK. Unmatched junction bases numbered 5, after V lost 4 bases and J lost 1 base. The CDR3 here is CASSRQGVGTDTQYF. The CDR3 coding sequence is TGTGCCAGCAGCCGACAGGGAGTAGGCACAGATACGCAGTATTTT.

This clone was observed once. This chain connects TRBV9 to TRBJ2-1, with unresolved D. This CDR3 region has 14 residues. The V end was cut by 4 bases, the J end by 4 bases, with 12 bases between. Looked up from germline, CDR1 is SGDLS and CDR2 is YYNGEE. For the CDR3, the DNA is TGTGCCAGCAGCCCCACGGACGGGTACAATGAGCAGTTCTTC. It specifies CASSPTDGYNEQFF.

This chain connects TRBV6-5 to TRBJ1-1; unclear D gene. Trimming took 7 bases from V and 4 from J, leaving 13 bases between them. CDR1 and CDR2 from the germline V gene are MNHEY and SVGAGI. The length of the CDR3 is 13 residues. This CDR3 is CASINEVGTEAFF. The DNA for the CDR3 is TGTGCCAGCATAAATGAGGTCGGCACTGAAGCTTTCTTT.

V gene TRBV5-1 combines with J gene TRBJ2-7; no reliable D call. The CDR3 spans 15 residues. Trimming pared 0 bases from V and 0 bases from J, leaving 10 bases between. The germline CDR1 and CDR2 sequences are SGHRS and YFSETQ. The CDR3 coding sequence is TGCGCCAGCAGCTTGGACAGCCGTAGCTCCTACGAGCAGTACTTC. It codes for CASSLDSRSSYEQYF.

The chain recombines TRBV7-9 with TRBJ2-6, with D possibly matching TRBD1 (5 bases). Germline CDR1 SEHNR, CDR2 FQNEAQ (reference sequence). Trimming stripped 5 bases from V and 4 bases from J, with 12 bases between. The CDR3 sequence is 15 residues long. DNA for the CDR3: TGTGCCAGCAGCCCTTCCAAGGGGGGGGCCAACGTCCTGACTTTC. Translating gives CASSPSKGGANVLTF. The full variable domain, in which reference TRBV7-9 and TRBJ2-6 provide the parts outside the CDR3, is DTGVSQNPRHKITKRGQNVTFRCDPISEHNRLYWYRQTLGQGPEFLTYFQNEAQLEKSRLLSDRFSAERPKGSFSTLEIQRTEQGDSAMYLCASSPSKGGANVLTFGAGSRLTVL.

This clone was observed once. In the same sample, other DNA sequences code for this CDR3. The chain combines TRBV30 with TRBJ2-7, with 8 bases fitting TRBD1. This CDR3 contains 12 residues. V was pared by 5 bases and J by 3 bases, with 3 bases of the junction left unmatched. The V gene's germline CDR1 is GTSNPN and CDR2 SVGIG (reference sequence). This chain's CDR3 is CAWGQGGYEQYF. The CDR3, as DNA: TGTGCCTGGGGACAGGGCGGCTACGAGCAGTACTTC.

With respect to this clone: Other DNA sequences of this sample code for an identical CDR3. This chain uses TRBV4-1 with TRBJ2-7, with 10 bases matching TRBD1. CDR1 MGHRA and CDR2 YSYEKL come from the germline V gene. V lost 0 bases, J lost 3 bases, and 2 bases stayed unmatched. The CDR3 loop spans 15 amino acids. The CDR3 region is CASSQDWTGGYEQYF. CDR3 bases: TGCGCCAGCAGCCAAGATTGGACAGGGGGCTACGAGCAGTACTTC.

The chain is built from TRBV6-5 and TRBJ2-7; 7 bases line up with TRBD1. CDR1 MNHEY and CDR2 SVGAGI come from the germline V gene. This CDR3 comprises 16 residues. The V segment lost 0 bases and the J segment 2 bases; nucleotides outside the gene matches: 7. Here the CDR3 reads CASSYSTGEKAYEQYF. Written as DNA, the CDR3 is TGTGCCAGCAGTTACTCAACAGGGGAGAAGGCCTACGAGCAGTACTTC.

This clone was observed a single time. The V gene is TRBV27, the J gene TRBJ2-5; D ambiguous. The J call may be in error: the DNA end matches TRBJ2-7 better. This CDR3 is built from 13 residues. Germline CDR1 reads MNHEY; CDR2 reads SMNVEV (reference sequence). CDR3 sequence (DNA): TGTGCCAGCAGTGACTCTTCAGGCTACGAGCAGTACTTC. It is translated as CASSDSSGYEQYF.

The CDR3 here is CASSPQTVNTEAFF. Here the CDR3 DNA reads TGTGCCAGCAGTCCACAGACTGTGAACACTGAAGCTTTCTTT. The chain uses TRBV6-5 and TRBJ1-1, with no clear D. Germline CDR1 and CDR2: MNHEY and SVGAGI. The CDR3 sequence is 14 residues long. V dropped 5 bases and J dropped 0 bases, with 10 bases sitting between them.